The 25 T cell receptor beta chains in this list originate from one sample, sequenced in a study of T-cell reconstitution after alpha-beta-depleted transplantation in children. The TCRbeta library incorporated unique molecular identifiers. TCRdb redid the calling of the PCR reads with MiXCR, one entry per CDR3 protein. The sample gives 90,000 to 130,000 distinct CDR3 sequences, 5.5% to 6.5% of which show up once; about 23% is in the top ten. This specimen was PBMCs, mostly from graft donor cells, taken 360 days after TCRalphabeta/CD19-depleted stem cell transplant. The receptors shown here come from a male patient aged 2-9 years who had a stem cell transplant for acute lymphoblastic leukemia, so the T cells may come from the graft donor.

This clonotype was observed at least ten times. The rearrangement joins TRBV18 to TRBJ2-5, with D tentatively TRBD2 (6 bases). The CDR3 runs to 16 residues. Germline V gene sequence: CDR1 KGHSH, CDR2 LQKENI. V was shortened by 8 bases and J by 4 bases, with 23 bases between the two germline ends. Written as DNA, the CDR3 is TGTGCCAGCGCTCCGTATACGAGGGCGGGAAGAGAGACCCAGTACTTC. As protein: CASAPYTRAGRETQYF.

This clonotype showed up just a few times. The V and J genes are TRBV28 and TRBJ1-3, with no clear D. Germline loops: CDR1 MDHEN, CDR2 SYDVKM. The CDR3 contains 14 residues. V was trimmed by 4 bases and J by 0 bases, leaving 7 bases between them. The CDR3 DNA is TGTGCCAGCAGTTATCTGAACTCTGGAAACACCATATATTTT. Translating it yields CASSYLNSGNTIYF. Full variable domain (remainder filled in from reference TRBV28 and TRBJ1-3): DVKVTQSSRYLVKRTGEKVFLECVQDMDHENMFWYRQDPGLGLRLIYFSYDVKMKEKGDIPEGYSVSREKKERFSLILESASTNQTSMYLCASSYLNSGNTIYFGEGSWLTVV.

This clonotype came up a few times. CDR3 residues: CASSLTRTGDNQPQHF. Written as DNA, the CDR3 is TGTGCCAGCAGTTTAACTCGGACAGGGGACAATCAGCCCCAGCATTTT. This chain links TRBV27 with TRBJ1-5, with 9 bases identical to TRBD1. Trimming at V came to 2 bases and at J to 3 bases, leaving 5 bases not matched to a gene. Germline CDR1 and CDR2: MNHEY and SMNVEV (reference sequence). The CDR3 runs to 16 residues.

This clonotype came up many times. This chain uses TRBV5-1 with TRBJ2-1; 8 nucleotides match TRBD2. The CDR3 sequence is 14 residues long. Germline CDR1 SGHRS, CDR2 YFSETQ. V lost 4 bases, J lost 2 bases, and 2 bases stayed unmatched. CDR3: CASSEGLAYNEQFF. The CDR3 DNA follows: TGCGCCAGCAGCGAGGGACTAGCCTACAATGAGCAGTTCTTC.

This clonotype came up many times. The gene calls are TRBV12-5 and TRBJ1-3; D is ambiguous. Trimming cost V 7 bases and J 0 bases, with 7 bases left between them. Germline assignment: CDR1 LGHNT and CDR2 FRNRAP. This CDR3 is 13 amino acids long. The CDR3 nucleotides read TGTGCTAGTGCCGGATCCTCTGGAAACACCATATATTTT. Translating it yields CASAGSSGNTIYF.

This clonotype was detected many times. The CDR3 bases are TGTGCCAGCCTCGACAGGGGACCATTGGGAGACAATGAGCAGTTCTTC. Residues: CASLDRGPLGDNEQFF. The chain links TRBV2 to TRBJ2-1, with TRBD1 matching 8 bases. This CDR3 region has 16 residues. Germline V gene lookup returns CDR1 SNHLY and CDR2 FYNNEI. V gave up 8 bases and J gave up 5 bases; unmatched junction bases: 14.

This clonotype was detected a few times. The CDR3 bases are TGTGCCAGCAGTTCCGGGACAGAGATAGATACGCAGTATTTT. This translates into CASSSGTEIDTQYF. V is TRBV6-2 or TRBV6-3 and J is TRBJ2-3, with 7 bases that match TRBD1. This CDR3 has 14 residues. V gave up 4 bases and J gave up 5 bases; unmatched junction bases: 6. Germline CDR1 is MNHEY and CDR2 is SVGEGT.

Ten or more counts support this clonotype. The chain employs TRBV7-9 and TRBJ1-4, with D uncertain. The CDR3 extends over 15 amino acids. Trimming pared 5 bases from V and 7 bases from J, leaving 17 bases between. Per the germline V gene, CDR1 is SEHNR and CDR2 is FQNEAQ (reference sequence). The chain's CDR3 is CASSPREGPAEKLFF. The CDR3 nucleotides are TGTGCCAGCAGCCCCCGGGAGGGCCCAGCTGAAAAACTGTTTTTT.

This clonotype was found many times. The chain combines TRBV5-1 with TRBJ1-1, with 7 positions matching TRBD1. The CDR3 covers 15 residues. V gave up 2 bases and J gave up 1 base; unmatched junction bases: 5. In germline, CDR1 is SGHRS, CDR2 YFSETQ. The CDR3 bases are TGCGCCAGCAGCTTAGCGGACAGGACGAACACTGAAGCTTTCTTT. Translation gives CASSLADRTNTEAFF.

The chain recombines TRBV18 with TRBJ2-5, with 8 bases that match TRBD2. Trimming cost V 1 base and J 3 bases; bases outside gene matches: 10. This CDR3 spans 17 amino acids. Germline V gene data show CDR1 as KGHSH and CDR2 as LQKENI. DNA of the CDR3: TGTGCCAGCTCACCACGGGGAAGCGGGAGAGGAGAAGAGACCCAGTACTTC. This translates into CASSPRGSGRGEETQYF.

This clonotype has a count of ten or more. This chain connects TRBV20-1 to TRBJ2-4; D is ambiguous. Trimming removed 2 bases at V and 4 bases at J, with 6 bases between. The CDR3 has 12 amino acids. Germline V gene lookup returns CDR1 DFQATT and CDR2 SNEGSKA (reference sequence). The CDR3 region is CSARLSKNIQYF. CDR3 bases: TGCAGTGCTAGACTTAGTAAAAACATTCAGTACTTC.

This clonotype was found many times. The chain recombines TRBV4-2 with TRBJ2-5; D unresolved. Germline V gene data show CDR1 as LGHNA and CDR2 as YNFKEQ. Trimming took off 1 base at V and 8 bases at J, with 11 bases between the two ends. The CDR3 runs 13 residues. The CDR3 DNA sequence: TGTGCCAGCAGCCAAGGACCTAGTACAACCCAGTACTTC. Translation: CASSQGPSTTQYF.

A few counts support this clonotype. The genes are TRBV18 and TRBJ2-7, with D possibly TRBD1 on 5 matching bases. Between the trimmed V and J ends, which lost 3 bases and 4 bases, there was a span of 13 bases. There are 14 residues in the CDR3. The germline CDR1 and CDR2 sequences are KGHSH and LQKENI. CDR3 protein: CASSPVGARYEQYF. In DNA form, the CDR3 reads TGTGCCAGCTCACCGGTAGGGGCGCGATACGAGCAGTACTTC.

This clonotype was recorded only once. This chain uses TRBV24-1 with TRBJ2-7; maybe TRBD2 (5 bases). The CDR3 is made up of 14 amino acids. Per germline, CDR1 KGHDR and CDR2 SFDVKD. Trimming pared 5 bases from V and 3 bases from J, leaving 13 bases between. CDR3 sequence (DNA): TGTGCCACCAGTGGCCCCCTAGCCAACTACGAGCAGTACTTC. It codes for CATSGPLANYEQYF.

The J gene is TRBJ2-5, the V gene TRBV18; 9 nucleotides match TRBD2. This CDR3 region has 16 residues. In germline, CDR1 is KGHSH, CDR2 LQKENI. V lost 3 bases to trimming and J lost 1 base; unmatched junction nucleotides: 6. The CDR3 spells CASSPGVAGAQETQYF. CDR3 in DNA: TGTGCCAGCTCACCGGGAGTAGCGGGGGCCCAAGAGACCCAGTACTTC.

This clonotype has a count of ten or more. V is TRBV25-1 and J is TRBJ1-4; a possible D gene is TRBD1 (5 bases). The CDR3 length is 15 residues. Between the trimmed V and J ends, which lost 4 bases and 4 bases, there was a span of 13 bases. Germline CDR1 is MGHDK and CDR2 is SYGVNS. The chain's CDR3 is CASSGDGTVNEKLFF. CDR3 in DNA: TGTGCCAGCAGTGGGGACGGGACTGTTAATGAAAAACTGTTTTTT.

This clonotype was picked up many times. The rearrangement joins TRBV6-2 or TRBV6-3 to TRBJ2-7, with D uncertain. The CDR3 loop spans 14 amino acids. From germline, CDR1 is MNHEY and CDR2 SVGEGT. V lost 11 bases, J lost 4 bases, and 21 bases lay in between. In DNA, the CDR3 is TGTGCCGTGCGAGACCCCCTGAGGATTTACGAGCAGTACTTC. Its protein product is CAVRDPLRIYEQYF.

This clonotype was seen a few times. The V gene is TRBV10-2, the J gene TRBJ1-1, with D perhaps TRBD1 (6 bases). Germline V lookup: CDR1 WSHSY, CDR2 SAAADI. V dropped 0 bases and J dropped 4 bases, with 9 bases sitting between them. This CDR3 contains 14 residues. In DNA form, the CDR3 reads TGCGCCAGCAGTGAGTCCGAGGGGGTCACTGAAGCTTTCTTT. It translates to CASSESEGVTEAFF.

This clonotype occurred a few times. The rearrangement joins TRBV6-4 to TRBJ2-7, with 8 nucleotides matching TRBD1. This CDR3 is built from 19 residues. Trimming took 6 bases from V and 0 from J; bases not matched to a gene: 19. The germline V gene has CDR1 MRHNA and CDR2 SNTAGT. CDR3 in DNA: TGTGCCAGCAGAAACAAGGGCAGGGGGCTAACCCTCCTCTCCTACGAGCAGTACTTC. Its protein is CASRNKGRGLTLLSYEQYF.

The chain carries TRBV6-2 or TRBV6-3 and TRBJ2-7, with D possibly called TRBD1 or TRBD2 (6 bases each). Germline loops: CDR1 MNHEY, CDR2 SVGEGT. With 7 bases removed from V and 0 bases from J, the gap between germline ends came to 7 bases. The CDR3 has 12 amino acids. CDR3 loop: CASKGGSYEQYF. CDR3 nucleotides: TGTGCCAGCAAGGGGGGCTCCTACGAGCAGTACTTC.

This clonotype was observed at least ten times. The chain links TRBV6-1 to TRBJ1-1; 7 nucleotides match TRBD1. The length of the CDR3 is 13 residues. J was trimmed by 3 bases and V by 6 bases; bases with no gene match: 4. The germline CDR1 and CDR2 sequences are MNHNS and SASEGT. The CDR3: CASSVRGDTEAFF. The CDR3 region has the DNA TGTGCCAGCAGCGTCAGGGGGGACACTGAAGCTTTCTTT.

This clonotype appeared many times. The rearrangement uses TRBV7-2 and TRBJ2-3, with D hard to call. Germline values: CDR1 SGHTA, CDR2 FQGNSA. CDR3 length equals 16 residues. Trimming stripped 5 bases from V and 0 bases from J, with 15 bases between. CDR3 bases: TGTGCCAGCAGCGCTCTACCGACGGGTAGCACAGATACGCAGTATTTT. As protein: CASSALPTGSTDTQYF. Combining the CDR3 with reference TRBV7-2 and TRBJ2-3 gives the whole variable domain GAGVSQSPSNKVTEKGKDVELRCDPISGHTALYWYRQSLGQGLEFLIYFQGNSAPDKSGLPSDRFSAERTGGSVSTLTIQRTQQEDSAVYLCASSALPTGSTDTQYFGPGTRLTVL.

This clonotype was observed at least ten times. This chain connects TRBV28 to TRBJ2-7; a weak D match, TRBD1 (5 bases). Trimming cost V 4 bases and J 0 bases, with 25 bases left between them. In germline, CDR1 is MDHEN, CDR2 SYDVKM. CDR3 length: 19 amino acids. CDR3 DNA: TGTGCCAGCAGTTCTACATTCTACCGACGACAGCAACTCTCCTACGAGCAGTACTTC. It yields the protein CASSSTFYRRQQLSYEQYF. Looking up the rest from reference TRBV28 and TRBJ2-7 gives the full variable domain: DVKVTQSSRYLVKRTGEKVFLECVQDMDHENMFWYRQDPGLGLRLIYFSYDVKMKEKGDIPEGYSVSREKKERFSLILESASTNQTSMYLCASSSTFYRRQQLSYEQYFGPGTRLTVT.

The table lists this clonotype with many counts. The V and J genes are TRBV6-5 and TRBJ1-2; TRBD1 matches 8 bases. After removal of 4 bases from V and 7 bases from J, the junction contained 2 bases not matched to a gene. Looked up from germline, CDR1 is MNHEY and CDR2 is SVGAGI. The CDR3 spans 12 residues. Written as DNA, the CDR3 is TGTGCCAGCAGTTCAGGGGGCCCTGGCTACACCTTC. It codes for CASSSGGPGYTF.

CDR3 nucleotide sequence: TGTGCCAGCAGCGTAGGGGTGGCGGAAAGTGGCTACGAGCAGTACTTC. Translated, it gives CASSVGVAESGYEQYF. The chain is built from TRBV9 and TRBJ2-7; D unclear. CDR3 length equals 16 residues. Germline CDR1 reads SGDLS; CDR2 reads YYNGEE. The V gene lost 0 bases and the J gene lost 3 bases, with 16 bases spanning the gap.